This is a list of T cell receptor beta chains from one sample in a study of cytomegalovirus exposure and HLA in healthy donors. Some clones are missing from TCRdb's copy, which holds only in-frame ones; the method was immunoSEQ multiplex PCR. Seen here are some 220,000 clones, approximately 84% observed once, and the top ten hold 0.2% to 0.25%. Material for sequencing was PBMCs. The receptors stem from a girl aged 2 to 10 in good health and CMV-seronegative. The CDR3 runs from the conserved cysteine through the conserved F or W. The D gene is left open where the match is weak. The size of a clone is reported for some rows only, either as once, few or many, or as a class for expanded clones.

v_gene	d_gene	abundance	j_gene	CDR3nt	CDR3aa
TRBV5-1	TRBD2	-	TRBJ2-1	TGCGCCAGCAGCTTGGCTAATAGCGGGGACTCCTACAATGAGCAGTTCTTC	CASSLANSGDSYNEQFF
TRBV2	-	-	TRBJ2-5	TGTGCCAGCAGTGAAGCTAAGGTGGGGGGGGCCTGGACCCAGTACTTC	CASSEAKVGGAWTQYF
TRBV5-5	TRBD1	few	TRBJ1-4	TGTGCCAGCAGCCTCGCTACAGGGGCTAATAATGAAAAACTGTTTTTT	CASSLATGANNEKLFF
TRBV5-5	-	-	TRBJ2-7	TGTGCCAGCAGCTTGGGGGCCGGGACACTCTCCTACGAGCAGTACTTC	CASSLGAGTLSYEQYF
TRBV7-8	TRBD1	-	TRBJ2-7	TGTGCCAGCAGCAGGGACAGGGAAGACGAGCAGTACTTC	CASSRDREDEQYF
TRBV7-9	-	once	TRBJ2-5	TGTGCCAGCAGCCAGGGGGCGGGAGCGGGTCAAGAGACCCAGTACTTC	CASSQGAGAGQETQYF
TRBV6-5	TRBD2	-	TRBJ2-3	TGTGCCAGCAGTTACTTGAGCGGGAGGGCGGATACGCAGTATTTT	CASSYLSGRADTQYF
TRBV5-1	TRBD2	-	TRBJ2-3	TGCGCCAGCAGCTTGGAGACTAGCGGGAGGGCTGATACGCAGTATTTT	CASSLETSGRADTQYF
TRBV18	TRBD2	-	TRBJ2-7	TGTGCCAGCTCGCTCGGGACTAGCGGGAGATCGGCCTACGAGCAGTACTTC	CASSLGTSGRSAYEQYF
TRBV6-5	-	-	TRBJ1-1	TGTGCCAGCAGTTATTCCGGGAGATTTAATACTGAAGCTTTCTTT	CASSYSGRFNTEAFF
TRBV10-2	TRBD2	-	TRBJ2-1	TGCGCCAGCAGGGCTAGCGGGGGTCAGTTCTTC	CASRASGGQFF
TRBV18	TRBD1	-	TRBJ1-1	TGTGCCAGCTCACCCACCACAAGACAGGGCTTCCCCCCATCGGCTTTCTTT	CASSPTTRQGFPPSAFF
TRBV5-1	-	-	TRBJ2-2	TGCGCCAGCAGCTTGTTCGGGGGAGGAAACGGGGAGCTGTTTTTT	CASSLFGGGNGELFF
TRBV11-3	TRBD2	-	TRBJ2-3	TGTGCCAGCAGCTCGGGACTAGCGGTCACAGATACGCAGTATTTT	CASSSGLAVTDTQYF
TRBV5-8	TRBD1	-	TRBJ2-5	TGTGCCAGCAGCCCCCGGACAGGGGAGACCCAGTACTTC	CASSPRTGETQYF
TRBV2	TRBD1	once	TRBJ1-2	TGTGCCAGCAGTGAAAGGGGGGACAGGGGGCCTGGCTACACCTTC	CASSERGDRGPGYTF
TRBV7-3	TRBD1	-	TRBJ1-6	TGTGCCAGCAGCTCAGGGGGAAGCTCCTATAATTCACCCCTCCACTTT	CASSSGGSSYNSPLHF
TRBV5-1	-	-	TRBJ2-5	TGCGCCAGCAGCTGGGGGGGGCAGCTTAAAGAGACCCAGTACTTC	CASSWGGQLKETQYF
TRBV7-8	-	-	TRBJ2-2	TGTGCCAGCAGCTTAGGTCTAGCGTACACCGGGGAGCTGTTTTTT	CASSLGLAYTGELFF
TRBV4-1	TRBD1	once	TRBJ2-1	TGCGCCAGCAGCCAAATTAGAGACAGGGCCTACAATGAGCAGTTCTTC	CASSQIRDRAYNEQFF
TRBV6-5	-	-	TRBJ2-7	TGTGCCAGCAGTTCTACCGGGTTTTTATCCTACGAGCAGTACTTC	CASSSTGFLSYEQYF
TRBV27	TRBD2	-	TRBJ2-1	TGTGCCAGCAGTCTCTTCCCTAGCGGGACCTACAATGAGCAGTTCTTC	CASSLFPSGTYNEQFF
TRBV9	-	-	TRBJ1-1	TGTGCCAGCAGCGTAGTTCCCCGACTCGGCGCTGAAGCTTTCTTT	CASSVVPRLGAEAFF
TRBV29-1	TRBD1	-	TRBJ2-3	TGCAGCATCAATAGAGGGGGCTTAGATACGCAGTATTTT	CSINRGGLDTQYF
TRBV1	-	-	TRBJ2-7	TGCACCAGCAGCCGGGGCGGGGGGAGCTCCTACGAGCAGTACTTC	CTSSRGGGSSYEQYF
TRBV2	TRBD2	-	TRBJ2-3	TGTGCCAGCAGTGGGACTAGCGGGAGGATAGATACGCAGTATTTT	CASSGTSGRIDTQYF
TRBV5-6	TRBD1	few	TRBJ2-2	TGTGCCAGCAGCTTGGGGACAGGTGCTACCGGGGAGCTGTTTTTT	CASSLGTGATGELFF
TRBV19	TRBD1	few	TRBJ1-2	TGTGCCAGTAGTCCCGAGGACAGGGTCTATGGCTACACCTTC	CASSPEDRVYGYTF
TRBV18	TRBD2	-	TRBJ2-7	TGTGCCAGCTCACCGACTAGCGGGGGTGAGGAGCAGTACTTC	CASSPTSGGEEQYF
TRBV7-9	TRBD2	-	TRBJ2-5	TGTGCCAGCAGCTTAGCCCGGCTAGCGGGAGTGCGGGAGACCCAGTACTTC	CASSLARLAGVRETQYF
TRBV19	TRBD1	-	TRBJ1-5	TGTGCCAGTAGTTCCCGACAGGGGTTCGGCCAGCCCCAGCATTTT	CASSSRQGFGQPQHF
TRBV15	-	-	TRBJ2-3	TGTGCCACCAGCCTCGGAGGATCTAGCACAGATACGCAGTATTTT	CATSLGGSSTDTQYF
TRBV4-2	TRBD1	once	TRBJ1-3	TGTGCCAGCAGCCAAGTCGGGACAGACTTTTCTGGAAACACCATATATTTT	CASSQVGTDFSGNTIYF
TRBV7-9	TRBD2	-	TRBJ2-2	TGTGCCAGCAGTTCCTCGGTCAGCGGGGGATTAACCGGGGAGCTGTTTTTT	CASSSSVSGGLTGELFF
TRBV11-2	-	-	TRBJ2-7	TGTGCCAGCAGCTTACTGGAGGACTACGAGCAGTACTTC	CASSLLEDYEQYF
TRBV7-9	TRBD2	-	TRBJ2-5	TGTGCCAGCAGCCCCCGACTAGCGGGGGGGCGGGAGACCCAGTACTTC	CASSPRLAGGRETQYF
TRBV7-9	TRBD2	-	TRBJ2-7	TGTGCCAGCGGACGGGGACTAGCGGGACCACGGGACTCCTACGAGCAGTACTTC	CASGRGLAGPRDSYEQYF
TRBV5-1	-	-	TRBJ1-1	TGCGCCAGCAGCTTGGAGTTACAGGACACTGAAGCTTTCTTT	CASSLELQDTEAFF
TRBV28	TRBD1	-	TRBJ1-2	TGTGCCAGCAGGGTAACCGGGACAGGCTATGGCTACACCTTC	CASRVTGTGYGYTF
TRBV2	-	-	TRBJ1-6	TGTGCCAGCAGTGACTTCTCAGGGACCTATAATTCACCCCTCCACTTT	CASSDFSGTYNSPLHF
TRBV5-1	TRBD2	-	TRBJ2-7	TGCGCCAGCAGTCCTGGACTAGCGGGGGGCTCCTACGAGCAGTACTTC	CASSPGLAGGSYEQYF
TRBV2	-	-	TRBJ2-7	TGTGCCAGCAACCCAGACAAGGGGGAGCAGTACTTC	CASNPDKGEQYF
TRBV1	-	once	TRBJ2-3	TGCACCAGCACCAAGACGGGACTAGCGGCCTTTTCTAGCACAGATACGCAGTATTTT	CTSTKTGLAAFSSTDTQYF
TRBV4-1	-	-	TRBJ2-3	TGCGCCAGCAGCCAAGTTCTGGAGCCGGATACGCAGTATTTT	CASSQVLEPDTQYF
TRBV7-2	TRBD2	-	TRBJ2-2	TGTGCCAGCAGCCTTTCGGGACTAGCGGGAGTAATAGGGGAGCTGTTTTTT	CASSLSGLAGVIGELFF
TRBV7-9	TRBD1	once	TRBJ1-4	TGTTCCAGCAGCTCCCTGAATCCCGGGACAGCGAATGAAAAACTGTTTTTT	CSSSSLNPGTANEKLFF
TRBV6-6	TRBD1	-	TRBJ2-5	TGTGCCAGCAGTTATAAGGGACAGCAGGAAGAGACCCAGTACTTC	CASSYKGQQEETQYF
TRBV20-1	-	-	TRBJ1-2	TGCAGTGCTACAGGGTACTATGGCTACACCTTC	CSATGYYGYTF
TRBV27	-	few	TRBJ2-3	TGTGCCAGCAGTCTTGACAGGGTCGCCGGGACTCCGCAGTATTTT	CASSLDRVAGTPQYF
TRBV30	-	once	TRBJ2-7	TGTGCCTGGAGTACGGGGCGGGGCAGCTACGAGCAGTACTTC	CAWSTGRGSYEQYF